These 31 T cell receptor beta chains originate from one sample sequenced in a study of shared clonotypes between healthy human individuals. The protocol was immunoSEQ multiplex PCR, while the TCRdb copy is restricted to in-frame clones and leaves out a portion. The sample carries more than 200,000 clones, 65% recorded once. The sample comprised memory CD4+ T cells sorted from blood. The subset was: CD45RA-negative fraction. The receptors derive from a man aged 25-40 years in good health.

This clone was detected only a few times. The V call is TRBV18, the J call TRBJ2-5; TRBD1 is a possible D gene (5 bases). The CDR3 runs to 14 residues. CDR1 is KGHSH and CDR2 is LQKENI in the germline V gene. Deletions cut 8 bases from V and 5 bases from J, with 18 bases between. CDR3 DNA sequence: TGTGCCAGCGCTCGGTCGCAGGGTGGTGAGACCCAGTACTTC. This translates into CASARSQGGETQYF.

This chain connects TRBV5-1 to TRBJ2-2, with a possible D match to TRBD2 (6 bases). The V and J ends lost 8 bases and 1 base respectively, with 9 bases between them. CDR1 is SGHRS, CDR2 YFSETQ, per germline. CDR3 length: 13 amino acids. The CDR3 coding sequence is TGCGCCAGAGGGAGGCAGAACACCGGGGAGCTGTTTTTT. Residues: CARGRQNTGELFF. Complete variable domain (other parts from reference TRBV5-1 and TRBJ2-2): KAGVTQTPRYLIKTRGQQVTLSCSPISGHRSVSWYQQTPGQGLQFLFEYFSETQRNKGNFPGRFSGRQFSNSRSEMNVSTLELGDSALYLCARGRQNTGELFFGEGSRLTVL.

The chain employs TRBV5-5 and TRBJ2-1; 9 bases align to TRBD2. With 1 base clipped from V and 3 bases from J, the junction kept 2 bases outside the gene matches. Germline values: CDR1 SGHKS, CDR2 YYEKEE (reference sequence). The CDR3 has 15 residues. DNA for the CDR3: TGTGCCAGCAGCTTGTTTAGCGGGAGCTACAATGAGCAGTTCTTC. Its protein product is CASSLFSGSYNEQFF.

The rearrangement uses TRBV19 and TRBJ2-1; D may correspond to TRBD1 or TRBD2 (6 bases each). Trimming took off 0 bases at V and 4 bases at J, with 13 bases between the two ends. Germline V lookup: CDR1 LNHDA, CDR2 SQIVND (reference sequence). The CDR3 is 16 amino acids. CDR3 region: CASSIEEGGSYNEQFF. CDR3 in DNA: TGTGCCAGTAGTATAGAGGAGGGGGGTTCATACAATGAGCAGTTCTTC.

The chain couples TRBV27 to TRBJ2-7; D is perhaps TRBD1 or TRBD2 (5 bases each). The V end was cut by 5 bases, the J end by 0 bases, with 11 bases between. CDR1 is MNHEY, CDR2 SMNVEV, per germline (reference sequence). The CDR3 runs 14 residues. The CDR3, as DNA: TGTGCCAGCAGTGAGGGACGGGTCTCCTACGAGCAGTACTTC. Translation gives CASSEGRVSYEQYF.

The chain employs TRBV4-3 and TRBJ2-1; no firm D call. V lost 0 bases, J lost 0 bases, and 9 bases lay in between. Germline values: CDR1 LGHNA, CDR2 YSLEER. The CDR3 spans 16 residues. The CDR3 protein is CASSQDGESSYNEQFF. The CDR3 bases are TGCGCCAGCAGCCAAGACGGCGAGAGCTCCTACAATGAGCAGTTCTTC.

The chain recombines TRBV28 with TRBJ2-7; 7 nucleotides match TRBD2. The length of the CDR3 is 16 residues. Unmatched junction bases numbered 9, after V lost 3 bases and J lost 1 base. CDR1 and CDR2 (germline): MDHEN, SYDVKM. As DNA, the CDR3 is TGTGCCAGCAGTTTTGGTCTAGCGGAGGGGTCCTACGAGCAGTACTTC. Its translation is CASSFGLAEGSYEQYF.

The chain carries TRBV5-4 and TRBJ2-5; 7 bases match TRBD1. There are 14 residues in the CDR3. The V and J ends lost 0 bases and 5 bases, in that order; junction bases with no gene match: 4. Germline values: CDR1 SGHNT, CDR2 YYREEE (reference sequence). CDR3 nucleotides: TGTGCCAGCAGCTTGGGAGGGGGCGTGGAGACCCAGTACTTC. Its translation is CASSLGGGVETQYF.

The V gene is TRBV29-1, the J gene TRBJ2-1; 9 bases align to TRBD2. The CDR3 consists of 13 residues. V lost 3 bases to trimming and J lost 6 bases; unmatched junction nucleotides: 3. From germline, CDR1 is SQVTM and CDR2 ANQGSEA. CDR3 coding DNA: TGCAGCGTTGACGCGGGGGGGGTCAATGAGCAGTTCTTC. Translation gives CSVDAGGVNEQFF.

This clone has just one count. The gene calls are TRBV28 and TRBJ2-7; D may match TRBD1 or TRBD2 (5 bases each). V was shortened by 7 bases and J by 2 bases, with 12 bases between the two germline ends. CDR3 length equals 13 residues. Germline CDR1 is MDHEN and CDR2 is SYDVKM. The CDR3 coding sequence is TGTGCCAGCAACGGGGCCTCCACCTACGAGCAGTACTTC. Encoded protein: CASNGASTYEQYF.

This clone was detected ten times or more. The V and J genes are TRBV18 and TRBJ1-1; D is undetermined. The CDR3 runs 14 residues. Trimming cost V 6 bases and J 5 bases, with 16 bases left between them. From germline, CDR1 is KGHSH and CDR2 LQKENI. Written as DNA, the CDR3 is TGTGCCAGCTCCATAGACCGACGCGGGACTGAAGCTTTCTTT. This encodes CASSIDRRGTEAFF. The full variable domain, its missing parts supplied by reference TRBV18 and TRBJ1-1, is NAGVMQNPRHLVRRRGQEARLRCSPMKGHSHVYWYRQLPEEGLKFMVYLQKENIIDESGMPKERFSAEFPKEGPSILRIQQVVRGDSAAYFCASSIDRRGTEAFFGQGTRLTVV.

The gene calls are TRBV6-1 and TRBJ2-7; D is possibly TRBD2 (6 bases). Germline V gene sequence: CDR1 MNHNS, CDR2 SASEGT. This CDR3 contains 15 residues. The V end lost 2 bases, the J end lost 0 bases, and 11 bases lay between the germline ends. CDR3 amino acids: CASSEMGGSSYEQYF. In nucleotides, the CDR3 is TGTGCCAGCAGTGAAATGGGGGGTAGCTCCTACGAGCAGTACTTC.

V usage is TRBV6-6 and J usage is TRBJ2-2; maybe TRBD2 (6 bases). CDR1 and CDR2 (germline): MNHNY, SVGAGI (reference sequence). This CDR3 comprises 15 residues. Trimming removed 5 bases at V and 8 bases at J, with 18 bases between. The CDR3 protein is CASSHLRGQSGELFF. The CDR3 DNA follows: TGTGCCAGCAGTCACTTGCGGGGTCAGTCGGGGGAGCTGTTTTTT.

V and J are TRBV7-2 and TRBJ2-7; no definite D call. Per the germline V gene, CDR1 is SGHTA and CDR2 is FQGNSA. The germline V and J ends were trimmed by 5 bases and 5 bases, with 13 bases remaining between them. The CDR3 length is 13 residues. This CDR3 reads CASSDIWGNEQYF. For the CDR3, the DNA is TGTGCCAGCAGCGATATTTGGGGAAACGAGCAGTACTTC.

There are a few counts of this clone. Other DNA sequences of this sample code for an identical CDR3. The J gene is TRBJ2-1, the V gene TRBV2; 7 bases align to TRBD1. Germline CDR1 reads SNHLY; CDR2 reads FYNNEI. The CDR3 spans 14 residues. Trimming cost V 6 bases and J 0 bases; bases outside gene matches: 2. The CDR3 spells CASRAGGSYNEQFF. The CDR3 region has the DNA TGTGCCAGCAGAGCAGGGGGCTCCTACAATGAGCAGTTCTTC.

The chain's CDR3 is CASALAGGQETQYF. The CDR3 DNA follows: TGTGCCAGCGCCCTAGCGGGAGGCCAAGAGACCCAGTACTTC. This chain links TRBV28 with TRBJ2-5; 11 nucleotides align to TRBD2. Germline V gene data show CDR1 as MDHEN and CDR2 as SYDVKM. V gave up 8 bases and J gave up 1 base; unmatched junction bases: 3. The CDR3 runs to 14 residues.

This chain links TRBV27 with TRBJ2-1; 13 positions match TRBD2. The germline gives CDR1 MNHEY, CDR2 SMNVEV (reference sequence). The CDR3 sequence is 16 residues long. With V trimmed by 8 bases and J by 9 bases, 13 bases remained unmatched. CDR3 residues: CASSGLAGIIASEQFF. The CDR3 DNA reads as TGTGCCAGCTCGGGACTAGCGGGAATTATTGCAAGTGAGCAGTTCTTC.

The V gene is TRBV27, the J gene TRBJ2-3; D ambiguous. CDR3 length: 19 amino acids. Germline V gene lookup returns CDR1 MNHEY and CDR2 SMNVEV (reference sequence). V lost 6 bases and J 0 bases, leaving 25 bases between the germline ends. CDR3: CASSRFGIIDVTSTDTQYF. The CDR3 nucleotides are TGTGCCAGCAGCCGGTTCGGCATTATTGATGTGACGAGCACAGATACGCAGTATTTT.

The CDR3 DNA follows: TGCGCCAGCAGCCAGCTCCTAGCGACCTCCTACAATGAGCAGTTCTTC. Its protein is CASSQLLATSYNEQFF. The chain joins TRBV4-3 to TRBJ2-1; perhaps TRBD2 as D (6 bases). The CDR3 has 16 amino acids. Trimming pared 3 bases from V and 0 bases from J, leaving 12 bases between. Germline CDR1 reads LGHNA; CDR2 reads YSLEER.

The CDR3 region is CSVGETPSGANVLTF. For the CDR3, the DNA is TGCAGCGTTGGGGAAACCCCCTCTGGGGCCAACGTCCTGACTTTC. The chain couples TRBV29-1 to TRBJ2-6; D is unclear. Germline CDR1 SQVTM, CDR2 ANQGSEA. This CDR3 is built from 15 residues. With 4 bases removed from V and 0 bases from J, the gap between germline ends came to 10 bases.

The chain couples TRBV27 to TRBJ2-2; D is unclear. This CDR3 has 16 amino acids. V lost 3 bases, J lost 6 bases, and 17 bases lay in between. Germline V gene lookup returns CDR1 MNHEY and CDR2 SMNVEV (reference sequence). CDR3 region: CASSFWPPTDPGELFF. DNA of the CDR3: TGTGCCAGCAGTTTCTGGCCCCCCACAGACCCCGGGGAGCTGTTTTTT.

V is TRBV19 and J is TRBJ2-7; TRBD2 agrees at 8 bases. Germline V CDR1 and CDR2: LNHDA, SQIVND (reference sequence). The CDR3 has 15 amino acids. J lost 3 bases, V lost 1 base, and 5 bases had no gene match. CDR3 in DNA: TGTGCCAGTAGTATAGGACTAGCGAGCAACTACGAGCAGTACTTC. This codes for CASSIGLASNYEQYF.

This rearrangement joins TRBV15 to TRBJ2-5; perhaps TRBD2 as D (6 bases). The V gene lost 0 bases and the J gene lost 7 bases, with 15 bases spanning the gap. In germline, CDR1 is LNHNV, CDR2 YYDKDF (reference sequence). This CDR3 contains 15 residues. The CDR3 reads CATSRDPRETSTQYF. CDR3 nucleotides: TGTGCCACCAGCAGAGATCCCCGGGAGACCTCGACCCAGTACTTC. The complete variable domain, with remaining parts taken from reference TRBV15 and TRBJ2-5, reads DAMVIQNPRYQVTQFGKPVTLSCSQTLNHNVMYWYQQKSSQAPKLLFHYYDKDFNNEADTPDNFQSRRPNTSFCFLDIRSPGLGDTAMYLCATSRDPRETSTQYFGPGTRLLVL.

J is TRBJ2-5 and V is TRBV9; 8 positions agree with TRBD2. Germline CDR1 is SGDLS and CDR2 is YYNGEE. With V trimmed by 0 bases and J by 1 base, 5 bases remained unmatched. The CDR3 spans 16 residues. This chain's CDR3 is CASSVDSSGRQETQYF. The CDR3, as DNA: TGTGCCAGCAGCGTAGATTCTAGCGGGCGCCAAGAGACCCAGTACTTC.

In this sample, this clone turned up once. This rearrangement joins TRBV30 to TRBJ1-5, with D perhaps matching TRBD1 (5 bases). Germline V gene lookup returns CDR1 GTSNPN and CDR2 SVGIG (reference sequence). V was cut by 0 bases and J by 7 bases, with 19 bases left in between. The CDR3 is 16 residues long. The CDR3 loop reads CAWSVRIGAFGQPQHF. CDR3 nucleotides: TGTGCCTGGAGTGTTAGAATTGGGGCCTTTGGCCAGCCCCAGCATTTT.

The chain couples TRBV9 to TRBJ2-4; possibly TRBD2 for D (5 bases). The CDR3 sequence is 16 residues long. Trimming pared 0 bases from V and 3 bases from J, leaving 13 bases between. In germline, CDR1 is SGDLS, CDR2 YYNGEE. As DNA, the CDR3 is TGTGCCAGCAGCGTAGGAAGGGAGTTTGGCAAAAACATTCAGTACTTC. It encodes CASSVGREFGKNIQYF.

The chain has TRBV7-2 and TRBJ2-1; TRBD2 matches 7 bases. Germline values: CDR1 SGHTA, CDR2 FQGNSA. Trimming at V came to 6 bases and at J to 1 base, leaving 6 bases not matched to a gene. The CDR3 runs 15 residues. The CDR3 reads CASRTSGVSYNEQFF. The CDR3 DNA is TGTGCCAGCAGGACCAGCGGGGTTTCCTACAATGAGCAGTTCTTC. Full variable domain (missing parts from reference TRBV7-2 and TRBJ2-1): GAGVSQSPSNKVTEKGKDVELRCDPISGHTALYWYRQSLGQGLEFLIYFQGNSAPDKSGLPSDRFSAERTGGSVSTLTIQRTQQEDSAVYLCASRTSGVSYNEQFFGPGTRLTVL.

The chain links TRBV19 to TRBJ2-1; D may be TRBD2 (6 bases). Deletions cut 3 bases from V and 10 bases from J, with 13 bases between. CDR1 and CDR2 (germline): LNHDA, SQIVND (reference sequence). The CDR3 loop spans 13 amino acids. CDR3 in DNA: TGTGCCAGTAGTATTGGCCCGGGAGTGGAGCAGTTCTTC. Translating gives CASSIGPGVEQFF.

This clone appeared a few times. The rearrangement links TRBV5-4 to TRBJ1-5; no definite D call. V was pared by 0 bases and J by 2 bases, with 6 bases between. The germline CDR1 and CDR2 sequences are SGHNT and YYREEE (reference sequence). CDR3 length: 14 residues. In DNA, the CDR3 is TGTGCCAGCAGCTTGGACCCGGGCAATCAGCCCCAGCATTTT. This sequence encodes CASSLDPGNQPQHF. Using reference TRBV5-4 and TRBJ1-5 for the parts outside the CDR3, the full variable domain is ETGVTQSPTHLIKTRGQQVTLRCSSQSGHNTVSWYQQALGQGPQFIFQYYREEENGRGNFPPRFSGLQFPNYSSELNVNALELDDSALYLCASSLDPGNQPQHFGDGTRLSIL.

V is TRBV6-1 and J is TRBJ1-1; D is uncertain. This CDR3 region has 16 residues. V was pared by 2 bases and J by 4 bases, with 17 bases between. CDR1 is MNHNS and CDR2 is SASEGT in the germline V gene. CDR3 amino acids: CASSERKGVMGTEAFF. The CDR3 coding sequence is TGTGCCAGCAGTGAAAGGAAGGGAGTCATGGGCACTGAAGCTTTCTTT.

The chain has TRBV18 and TRBJ2-3; 11 nucleotides line up with TRBD1. The J segment lost 3 bases and the V segment lost 6 bases, leaving 5 bases of the junction unmatched. Germline V gene sequence: CDR1 KGHSH, CDR2 LQKENI. The length of the CDR3 is 15 residues. CDR3 sequence reads: CASSKDRGLTDTQYF. The CDR3 nucleotides are TGTGCCAGCTCCAAGGACAGGGGGCTGACAGATACGCAGTATTTT.